The TCR beta chain under discussion was sequenced for a study of blood T cell repertoires in COVID-19. Across the study: T cells, B-cell-depleted T cells, or PBMCs provided the cDNA or gDNA that served as material.

The CDR3 loop spans 13 amino acids. In germline, CDR1 is SQVTM, CDR2 ANQGSEA. The V and J ends lost 4 bases and 8 bases respectively, with 12 bases between them. Clones were sequenced by immunoSEQ multiplex PCR, and TCRdb holds only the in-frame ones, with some missing. The sample includes 200,000 to 250,000 clones, about four fifths of them seen just once. Sequences were obtained from PBMCs or T cells enriched from blood (not recorded which). This receptor was obtained from a woman aged 40-49 years who had recovered from COVID-19. This rearrangement joins TRBV29-1 to TRBJ2-6; D uncertain. CDR3 nucleotides: TGCAGCGTTGCCAGTCCTTTCTCCAACGTCCTGACTTTC. Encoded protein: CSVASPFSNVLTF.